This T cell receptor beta chain was captured by sequencing in a study of shared clonotypes between healthy human individuals. V was trimmed by 3 bases and J by 2 bases, leaving 14 bases between them. The CDR3 length is 16 residues. Germline V gives CDR1 LGHNA, CDR2 YNFKEQ. Profiling relied on immunoSEQ multiplex PCR, and the TCRdb table lists in-frame clones only, not all of them. The sample records about 1.1 million clones, more than 75% being singletons. Material: memory CD4+ T cells from PBMCs. The sample's subset: CD45RA-negative fraction. The chain combines TRBV4-2 with TRBJ2-1; TRBD2 is a possible D gene (5 bases). The receptor was derived from a man aged 18 to 29 in good health. Some clones in this sample may be carry-over from other donors' samples. CDR3 residues: CASSQRVAEAYNEQFF. Here the CDR3 DNA reads TGTGCCAGCAGCCAGAGGGTAGCTGAGGCCTACAATGAGCAGTTCTTC.